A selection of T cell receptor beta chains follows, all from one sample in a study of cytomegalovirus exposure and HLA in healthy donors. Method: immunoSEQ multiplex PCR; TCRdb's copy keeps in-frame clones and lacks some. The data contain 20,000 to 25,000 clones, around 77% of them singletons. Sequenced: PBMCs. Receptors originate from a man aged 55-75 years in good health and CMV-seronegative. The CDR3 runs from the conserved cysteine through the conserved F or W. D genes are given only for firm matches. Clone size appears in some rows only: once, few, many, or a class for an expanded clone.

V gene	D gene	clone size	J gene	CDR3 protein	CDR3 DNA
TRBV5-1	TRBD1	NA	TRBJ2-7	CASSSQGANYEQYF	TGCGCCAGCAGCTCACAGGGGGCCAACTACGAGCAGTACTTC
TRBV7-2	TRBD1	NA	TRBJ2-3	CASSFDRGADTQYF	TGTGCCAGCAGCTTTGACAGGGGGGCAGATACGCAGTATTTT
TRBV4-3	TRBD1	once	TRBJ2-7	CASSQDHRGIYEQYF	TGCGCCAGCAGCCAAGACCACAGGGGCATCTACGAGCAGTACTTC
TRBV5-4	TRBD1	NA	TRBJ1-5	CASSLGDRESNQPQHF	TGTGCCAGCAGCTTGGGCGACAGGGAAAGCAATCAGCCCCAGCATTTT
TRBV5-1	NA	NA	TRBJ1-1	CASSLYGTNTEAFF	TGCGCCAGCAGCTTGTACGGTACCAACACTGAAGCTTTCTTT
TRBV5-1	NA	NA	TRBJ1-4	CASSLVATGSTNEKLFF	TGCGCCAGCAGCTTGGTGGCGACAGGCTCAACTAATGAAAAACTGTTTTTT
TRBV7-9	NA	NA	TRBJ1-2	CASSRSGDAGYTF	TGTGCCAGCAGCCGTAGCGGGGACGCTGGCTACACCTTC
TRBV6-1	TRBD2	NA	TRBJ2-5	CASSVSGGVETQYF	TGTGCCAGCAGTGTGTCCGGGGGGGTTGAGACCCAGTACTTC
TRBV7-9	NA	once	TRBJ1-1	CASSAGSRETEAFF	TGTGCCAGCAGCGCCGGGTCCCGGGAGACTGAAGCTTTCTTT
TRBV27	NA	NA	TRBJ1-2	CASSLMAGWSYGYTF	TGTGCCAGCAGTTTAATGGCAGGGTGGAGCTATGGCTACACCTTC
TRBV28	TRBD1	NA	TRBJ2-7	CASSPSAGGIDEQYF	TGTGCCAGCAGCCCCTCGGCAGGGGGCATCGACGAGCAGTACTTC
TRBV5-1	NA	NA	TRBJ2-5	CASSLNPGREETQYF	TGCGCCAGCAGCTTGAATCCTGGCAGGGAAGAGACCCAGTACTTC
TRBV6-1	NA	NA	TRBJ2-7	CASSEFSILMTQPYEQYF	TGTGCCAGCAGTGAATTCTCGATTCTAATGACACAACCCTACGAGCAGTACTTC
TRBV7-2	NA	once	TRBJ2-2	CASNPLRTGELFF	TGTGCCAGCAACCCTTTGCGCACCGGGGAGCTGTTTTTT
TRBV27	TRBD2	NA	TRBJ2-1	CASNGPGLADFEQFF	TGTGCCAGCAATGGCCCCGGACTAGCGGACTTTGAGCAGTTCTTC
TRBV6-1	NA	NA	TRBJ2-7	CASSRGGYEQYF	TGTGCCAGCTCCCGAGGGGGCTACGAGCAGTACTTC
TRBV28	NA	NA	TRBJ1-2	CASSLTGKGGYTF	TGTGCCAGCAGTCTTACAGGGAAGGGTGGCTACACCTTC
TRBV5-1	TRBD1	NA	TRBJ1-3	CASRLRPTGTAGNTIYF	TGCGCCAGCCGCTTGCGCCCAACCGGGACAGCTGGAAACACCATATATTTT
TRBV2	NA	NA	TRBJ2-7	CASSARENYEQYF	TGTGCCAGCAGTGCCAGGGAAAACTACGAGCAGTACTTC
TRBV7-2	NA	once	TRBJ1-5	CASSLWGHSNQPQHF	TGTGCCAGCAGCTTATGGGGACATAGCAATCAGCCCCAGCATTTT
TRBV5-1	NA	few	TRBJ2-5	CASSHTKRGRSQETQYF	TGCGCCAGCAGCCACACAAAGCGCGGGCGGTCTCAAGAGACCCAGTACTTC
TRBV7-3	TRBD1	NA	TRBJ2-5	CASSPGQGGETQYF	TGTGCCAGCAGCCCGGGACAGGGCGGGGAGACCCAGTACTTC